These 5 T cell receptor beta chains came from one sample sequenced in a study of CD8+ T cells in alopecia areata. TCR sequencing used cDNA made by reverse transcription of extracted RNA. TCRdb's copy holds only in-frame clones and misses some; the assay was immunoSEQ multiplex PCR. The table records roughly 75,000 clones, approximately 60% of them present only once. The material sequenced was CD8+ T cells sorted from blood, taken at week 0. The receptors derive from a human donor with alopecia areata.

This CDR3 is CASATDREETQYF. Here the CDR3 DNA reads TGTGCCAGCGCAACGGACAGGGAAGAGACCCAGTACTTC. The chain joins TRBV27 to TRBJ2-5; 8 bases match TRBD1. The germline CDR1 and CDR2 sequences are MNHEY and SMNVEV (reference sequence). The CDR3 length is 13 residues. The V segment lost 8 bases and the J segment 3 bases; nucleotides outside the gene matches: 5.

This chain links TRBV2 with TRBJ1-4; the match to TRBD1 covers 9 bases. This CDR3 comprises 15 residues. Germline V gives CDR1 SNHLY, CDR2 FYNNEI. Trimming took 2 bases from V and 5 from J; bases not matched to a gene: 3. CDR3 sequence reads: CASSESDRGNEKLFF. In DNA form, the CDR3 reads TGTGCCAGCAGTGAATCGGACAGGGGAAATGAAAAACTGTTTTTT.

This clone was observed a single time. The V and J genes are TRBV7-3 and TRBJ2-7; D perhaps matches TRBD2 (5 bases). Trimming cost V 4 bases and J 6 bases, with 13 bases left between them. Germline values: CDR1 SGHTA, CDR2 FQGTGA. The CDR3 spans 13 residues. The CDR3 loop is CASSSGSGSEQYF. The CDR3 DNA sequence: TGTGCCAGCAGCTCAGGCTCGGGGAGCGAGCAGTACTTC.

This chain connects TRBV6-4 to TRBJ1-2, with D hard to call. This CDR3 spans 10 amino acids. V lost 7 bases and J 8 bases, leaving 8 bases between the germline ends. The germline V gene encodes CDR1 MRHNA and CDR2 SNTAGT. CDR3 bases: TGTGCCAGCACCCTACAGGGCTACACCTTC. This translates into CASTLQGYTF.

The V call is TRBV7-9, the J call TRBJ1-2, with D uncertain. The V end was cut by 3 bases, the J end by 8 bases, with 10 bases between. The CDR3 covers 12 residues. Germline CDR1 and CDR2: SEHNR and FQNEAQ (reference sequence). The DNA of the CDR3 is TGTGCCAGCAGCTTTGAACGAGGAGGCTACACCTTC. Translation: CASSFERGGYTF.